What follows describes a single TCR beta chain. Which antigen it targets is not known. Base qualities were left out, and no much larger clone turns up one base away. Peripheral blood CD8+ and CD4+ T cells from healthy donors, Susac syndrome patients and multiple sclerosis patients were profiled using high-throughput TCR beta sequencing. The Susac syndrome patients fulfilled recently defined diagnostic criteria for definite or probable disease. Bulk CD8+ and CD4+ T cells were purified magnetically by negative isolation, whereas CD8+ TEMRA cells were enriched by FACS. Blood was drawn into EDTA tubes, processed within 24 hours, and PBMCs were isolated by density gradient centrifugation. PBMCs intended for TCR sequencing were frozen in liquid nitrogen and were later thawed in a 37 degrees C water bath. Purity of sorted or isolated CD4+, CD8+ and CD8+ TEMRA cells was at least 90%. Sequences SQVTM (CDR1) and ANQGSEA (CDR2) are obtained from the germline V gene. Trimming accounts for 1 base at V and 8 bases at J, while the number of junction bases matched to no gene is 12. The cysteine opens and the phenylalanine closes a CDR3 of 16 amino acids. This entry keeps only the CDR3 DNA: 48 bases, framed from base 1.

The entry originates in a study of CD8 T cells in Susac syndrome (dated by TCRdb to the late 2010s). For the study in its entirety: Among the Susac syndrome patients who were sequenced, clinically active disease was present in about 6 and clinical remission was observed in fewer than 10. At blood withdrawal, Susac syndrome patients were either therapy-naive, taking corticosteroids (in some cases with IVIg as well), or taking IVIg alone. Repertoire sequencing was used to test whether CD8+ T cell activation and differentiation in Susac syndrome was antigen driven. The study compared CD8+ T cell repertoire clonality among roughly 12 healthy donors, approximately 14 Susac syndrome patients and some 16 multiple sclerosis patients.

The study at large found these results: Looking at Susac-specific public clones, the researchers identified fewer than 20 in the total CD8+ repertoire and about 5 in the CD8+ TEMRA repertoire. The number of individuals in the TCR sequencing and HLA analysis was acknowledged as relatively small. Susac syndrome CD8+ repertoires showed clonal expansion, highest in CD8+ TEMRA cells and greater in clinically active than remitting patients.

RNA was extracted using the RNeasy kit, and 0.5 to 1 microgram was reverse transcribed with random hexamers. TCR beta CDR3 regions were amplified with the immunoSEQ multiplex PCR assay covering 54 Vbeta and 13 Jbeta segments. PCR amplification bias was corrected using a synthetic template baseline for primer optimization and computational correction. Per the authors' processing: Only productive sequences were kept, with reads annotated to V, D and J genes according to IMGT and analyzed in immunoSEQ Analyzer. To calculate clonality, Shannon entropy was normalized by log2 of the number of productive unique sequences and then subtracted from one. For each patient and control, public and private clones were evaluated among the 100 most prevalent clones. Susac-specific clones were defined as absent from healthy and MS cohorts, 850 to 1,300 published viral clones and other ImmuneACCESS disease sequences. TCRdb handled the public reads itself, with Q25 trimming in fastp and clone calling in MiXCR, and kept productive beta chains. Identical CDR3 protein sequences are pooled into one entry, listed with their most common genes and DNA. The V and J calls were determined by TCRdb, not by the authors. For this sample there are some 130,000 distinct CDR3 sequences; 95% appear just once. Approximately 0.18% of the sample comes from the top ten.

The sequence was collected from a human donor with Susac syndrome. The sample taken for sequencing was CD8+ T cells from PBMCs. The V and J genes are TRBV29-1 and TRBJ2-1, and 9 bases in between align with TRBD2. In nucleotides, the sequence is TGCAGCGTTGAAGGTCCCGGGCGGGAGGGTTTTGATGAGCAGTTCTTC. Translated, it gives CSVEGPGREGFDEQFF.